The sequence of this TCR beta chain was determined in a study of blood T cell repertoires in COVID-19. The overall study: There were acute and convalescent COVID-19 samples, and they came from the United States, Italy and Spain. Sources were T cells, B-cell-depleted T cells, or PBMCs; the material itself was cDNA or gDNA.

The germline V gene has CDR1 SGHKS and CDR2 YYEKEE (reference sequence). There are 13 residues in the CDR3. Trimming took 1 base from V and 4 from J, leaving 8 bases between them. Per the authors' pipeline: How many nucleated cells were present was estimated from reference gene primer amplification. TCRdb's table, derived via immunoSEQ multiplex PCR, lists solely in-frame clones and lacks some. The DNA gave D and trimming, while V, J and clone size come from that table. The top ten clones hold approximately 5% of a sample with some 230,000 clones, under 90% of them seen once. The TCR comes from a woman aged 55-69 years who had recovered from COVID-19. The sample was peripheral blood. The rearrangement uses TRBV5-5 and TRBJ1-1; D unresolved. The CDR3 loop reads CASSLSKFTEAFF. The CDR3 nucleotides read TGTGCCAGCAGCTTGAGCAAATTCACTGAAGCTTTCTTT.